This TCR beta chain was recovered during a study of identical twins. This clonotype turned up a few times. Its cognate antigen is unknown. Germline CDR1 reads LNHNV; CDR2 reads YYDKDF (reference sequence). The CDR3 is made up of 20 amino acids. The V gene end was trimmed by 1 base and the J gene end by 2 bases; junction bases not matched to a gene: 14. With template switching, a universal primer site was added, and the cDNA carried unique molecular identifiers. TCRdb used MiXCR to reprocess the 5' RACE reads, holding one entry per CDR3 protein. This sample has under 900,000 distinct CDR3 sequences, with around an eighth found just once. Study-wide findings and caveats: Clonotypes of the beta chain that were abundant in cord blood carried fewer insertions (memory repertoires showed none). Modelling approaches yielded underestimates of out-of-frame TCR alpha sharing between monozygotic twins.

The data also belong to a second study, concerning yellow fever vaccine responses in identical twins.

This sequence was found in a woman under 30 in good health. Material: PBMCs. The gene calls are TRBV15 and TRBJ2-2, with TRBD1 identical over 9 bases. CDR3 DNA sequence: TGTGCCACCAGCAGAGCTTTCAGGTTGGGACAGGGATTAAACACCGGGGAGCTGTTTTTT. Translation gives CATSRAFRLGQGLNTGELFF. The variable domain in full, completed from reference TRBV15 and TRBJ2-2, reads DAMVIQNPRYQVTQFGKPVTLSCSQTLNHNVMYWYQQKSSQAPKLLFHYYDKDFNNEADTPDNFQSRRPNTSFCFLDIRSPGLGDTAMYLCATSRAFRLGQGLNTGELFFGEGSRLTVL.